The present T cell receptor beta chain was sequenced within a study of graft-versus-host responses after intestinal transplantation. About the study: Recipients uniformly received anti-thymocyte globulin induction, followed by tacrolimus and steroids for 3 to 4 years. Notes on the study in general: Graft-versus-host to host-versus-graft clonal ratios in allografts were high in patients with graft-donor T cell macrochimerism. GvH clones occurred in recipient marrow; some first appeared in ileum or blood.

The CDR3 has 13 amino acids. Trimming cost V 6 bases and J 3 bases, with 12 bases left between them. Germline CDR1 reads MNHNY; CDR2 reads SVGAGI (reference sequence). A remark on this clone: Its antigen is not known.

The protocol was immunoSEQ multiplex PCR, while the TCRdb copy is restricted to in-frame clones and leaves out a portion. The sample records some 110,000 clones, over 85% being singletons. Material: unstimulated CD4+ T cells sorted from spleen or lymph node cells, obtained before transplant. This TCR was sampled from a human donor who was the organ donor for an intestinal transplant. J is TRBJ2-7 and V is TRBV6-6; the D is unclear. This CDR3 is CASRGYDFYEQYF. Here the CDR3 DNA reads TGTGCCAGCAGGGGATATGACTTCTACGAGCAGTACTTC.